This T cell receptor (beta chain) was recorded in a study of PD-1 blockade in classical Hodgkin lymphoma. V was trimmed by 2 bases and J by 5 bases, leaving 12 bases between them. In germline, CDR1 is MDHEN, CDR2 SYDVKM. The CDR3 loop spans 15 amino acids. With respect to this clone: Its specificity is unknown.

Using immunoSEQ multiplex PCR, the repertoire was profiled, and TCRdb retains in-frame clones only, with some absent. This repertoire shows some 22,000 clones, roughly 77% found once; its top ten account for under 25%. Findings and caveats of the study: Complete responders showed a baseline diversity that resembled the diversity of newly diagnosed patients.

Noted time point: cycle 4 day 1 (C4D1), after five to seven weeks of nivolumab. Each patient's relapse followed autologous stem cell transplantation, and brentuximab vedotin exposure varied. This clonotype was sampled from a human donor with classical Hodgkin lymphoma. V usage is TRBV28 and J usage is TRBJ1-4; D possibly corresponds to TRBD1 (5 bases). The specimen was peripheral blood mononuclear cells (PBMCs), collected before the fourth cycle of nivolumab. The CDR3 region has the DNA TGTGCCAGCAGTTTAAGGGGTAGCGGGAATGAAAAACTGTTTTTT. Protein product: CASSLRGSGNEKLFF.